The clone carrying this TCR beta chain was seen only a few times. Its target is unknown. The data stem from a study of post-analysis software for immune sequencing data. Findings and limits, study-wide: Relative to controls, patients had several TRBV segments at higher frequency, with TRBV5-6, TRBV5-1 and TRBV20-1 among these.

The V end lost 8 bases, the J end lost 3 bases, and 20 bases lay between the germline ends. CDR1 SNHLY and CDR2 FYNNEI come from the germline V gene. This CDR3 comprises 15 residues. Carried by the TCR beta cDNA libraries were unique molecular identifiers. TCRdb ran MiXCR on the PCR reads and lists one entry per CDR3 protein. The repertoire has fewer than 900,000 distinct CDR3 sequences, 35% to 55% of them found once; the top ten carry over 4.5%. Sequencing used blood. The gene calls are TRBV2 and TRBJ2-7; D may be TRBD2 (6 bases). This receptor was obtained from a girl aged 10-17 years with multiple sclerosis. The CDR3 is CASGEVLTPSYEQYF. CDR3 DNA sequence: TGTGCCAGCGGGGAGGTCCTCACACCAAGCTACGAGCAGTACTTC.